The rows below give T cell receptor beta chains drawn from one sample of a study of Ad26.COV2.S vaccination and SARS-CoV-2 variants. Some clones are missing from TCRdb's copy, which holds only in-frame ones; the method was immunoSEQ multiplex PCR. The table has approximately 400,000 clones, 92% seen once. Sequencing used peripheral blood, obtained after recovery from COVID-19. These receptors were obtained from a human donor who had recovered from COVID-19. CDR3s include the opening cysteine and the closing phenylalanine or tryptophan. Fields, in order: D gene, J gene, V gene, CDR3 DNA, CDR3 protein. D genes are given only for firm matches.

D gene: -
J gene: TRBJ2-7
V gene: TRBV20-1
CDR3 DNA: TGCAGTGCTAGTCTACGAGGAGGGGGACCCTACGAGCAGTACTTC
CDR3 protein: CSASLRGGGPYEQYF

D gene: -
J gene: TRBJ2-3
V gene: TRBV9
CDR3 DNA: TGTGCCAGCAGCCTTGGGTCTACTCCTCCCCATACGCAGTATTTT
CDR3 protein: CASSLGSTPPHTQYF

D gene: TRBD1
J gene: TRBJ1-6
V gene: TRBV7-9
CDR3 DNA: TGTGCCAGCAGCCGGACAGGGGGTAATTCACCCCTCCACTTT
CDR3 protein: CASSRTGGNSPLHF

D gene: TRBD1
J gene: TRBJ1-2
V gene: TRBV9
CDR3 DNA: TGTGCCAGCAGCGTAGGTGGGACAGGGCTCCCCTATGGCTACACCTTC
CDR3 protein: CASSVGGTGLPYGYTF

D gene: TRBD2
J gene: TRBJ2-3
V gene: TRBV4-1
CDR3 DNA: TGCGCCAGCAGCCAAGTTGCGACTAGCGGCATGGATACGCAGTATTTT
CDR3 protein: CASSQVATSGMDTQYF

D gene: -
J gene: TRBJ1-2
V gene: TRBV27
CDR3 DNA: TGTGCCAGCAGTGTCAGGGGCCTACCTAACTATGGCTACACCTTC
CDR3 protein: CASSVRGLPNYGYTF

D gene: -
J gene: TRBJ2-3
V gene: TRBV6-4
CDR3 DNA: TGTGCCAGCGCCCAAGTGGGGGGCACAGATACGCAGTATTTT
CDR3 protein: CASAQVGGTDTQYF

D gene: -
J gene: TRBJ1-1
V gene: TRBV6-2/TRBV6-3
CDR3 DNA: TGTGCCAGCAGTTACTGGGCAGGGACCCCTGAAGCTTTCTTT
CDR3 protein: CASSYWAGTPEAFF

D gene: -
J gene: TRBJ1-1
V gene: TRBV7-8
CDR3 DNA: TGTGCCAGCAGCTTAGGTATACACACTGAAGCTTTCTTT
CDR3 protein: CASSLGIHTEAFF

D gene: TRBD1
J gene: TRBJ2-2
V gene: TRBV9
CDR3 DNA: TGTGCCAGCAGCGTGTCACAGGGGGACACCGGGGAGCTGTTTTTT
CDR3 protein: CASSVSQGDTGELFF

D gene: -
J gene: TRBJ2-1
V gene: TRBV6-2/TRBV6-3
CDR3 DNA: TGTGCCAGCAGTCCCCGGACTACCTACAATGAGCAGTTCTTC
CDR3 protein: CASSPRTTYNEQFF

D gene: -
J gene: TRBJ1-2
V gene: TRBV11-2
CDR3 DNA: TGTGCCAGCAGCCCGTCCGGGGGCATAGGCTATGGCTACACCTTC
CDR3 protein: CASSPSGGIGYGYTF